Here is one T cell receptor beta chain with its context. A distinct unique molecular identifier was carried by each TCR cDNA molecule. A single record per CDR3 protein comes from TCRdb applying MiXCR to the 5' RACE reads. This table has roughly 75,000 distinct CDR3 sequences, 10% to 15% appearing once. The length of the CDR3 is 16 residues. The germline gives CDR1 DFQATT, CDR2 SNEGSKA (reference sequence). Trimming at V came to 2 bases and at J to 5 bases, leaving 14 bases not matched to a gene. The data were taken from a study of spatial heterogeneity in lung cancer. The wider study: Alpha-chain detections were consistently fewer than beta-chain detections among the sequences.

Regarding time point: sample taken at primary tumor resection. Frozen PBMC, nontumor lung or tumor provided whole RNA, which was sequenced unsorted. The donors were approximately 70 patients with non-small cell lung cancer that was early-stage and untreated. The input for sequencing was PBMCs, taken at surgery. This TCR was recovered from a male donor with early-stage non-small cell lung cancer. The V and J genes are TRBV20-1 and TRBJ2-5; the match to TRBD1 covers 7 bases. The CDR3 is CSARIRTGVGSETQYF. For the CDR3, the DNA is TGCAGTGCTAGAATTCGGACAGGAGTAGGTTCGGAGACCCAGTACTTC.